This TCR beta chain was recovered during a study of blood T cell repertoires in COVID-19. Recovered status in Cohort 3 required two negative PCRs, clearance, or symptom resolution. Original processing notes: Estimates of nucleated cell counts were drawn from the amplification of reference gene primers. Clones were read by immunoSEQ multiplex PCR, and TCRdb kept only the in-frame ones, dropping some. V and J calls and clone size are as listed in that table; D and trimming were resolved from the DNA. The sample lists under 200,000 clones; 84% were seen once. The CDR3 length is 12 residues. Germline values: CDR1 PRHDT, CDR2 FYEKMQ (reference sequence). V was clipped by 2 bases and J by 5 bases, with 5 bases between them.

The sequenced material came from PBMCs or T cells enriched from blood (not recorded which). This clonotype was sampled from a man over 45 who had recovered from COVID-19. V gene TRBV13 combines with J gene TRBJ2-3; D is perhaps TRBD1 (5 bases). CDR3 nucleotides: TGTGCCAGCAGCTTACAGGGAGATACGCAGTATTTT. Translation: CASSLQGDTQYF. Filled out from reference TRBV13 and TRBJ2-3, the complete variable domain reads AAGVIQSPRHLIKEKRETATLKCYPIPRHDTVYWYQQGPGQDPQFLISFYEKMQSDKGSIPDRFSAQQFSDYHSELNMSSLELGDSALYFCASSLQGDTQYFGPGTRLTVL.